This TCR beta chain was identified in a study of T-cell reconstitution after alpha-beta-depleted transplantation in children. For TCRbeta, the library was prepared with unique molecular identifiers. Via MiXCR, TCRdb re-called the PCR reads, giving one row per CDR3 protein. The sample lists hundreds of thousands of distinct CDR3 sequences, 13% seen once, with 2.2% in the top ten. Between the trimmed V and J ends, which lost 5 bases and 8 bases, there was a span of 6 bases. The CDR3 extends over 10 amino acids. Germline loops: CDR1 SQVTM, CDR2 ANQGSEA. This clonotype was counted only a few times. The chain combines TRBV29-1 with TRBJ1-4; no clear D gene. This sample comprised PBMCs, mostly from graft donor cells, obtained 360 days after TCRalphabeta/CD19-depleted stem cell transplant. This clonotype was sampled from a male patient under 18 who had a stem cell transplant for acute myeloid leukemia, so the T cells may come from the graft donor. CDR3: CSVLEEKLFF. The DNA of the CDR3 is TGCAGCGTTCTCGAAGAAAAACTGTTTTTT.